A single T cell receptor (beta chain) is shown here with its context. These data come from a study of response to subunit inactivated influenza vaccine. V dropped 7 bases and J dropped 0 bases, with 12 bases sitting between them. The CDR3 is 14 residues long. Germline loops: CDR1 SGHDT, CDR2 YYEEEE. Using its own MiXCR run on the RT-PCR reads, TCRdb lists one record per CDR3 protein. The table lists about 480,000 distinct CDR3 sequences, 25% of them singletons. This clonotype originated in a man aged 45-65 years who received an inactivated influenza vaccine. Sequenced here: CD4+ T cells sorted from PBMCs, sampled more than 4 days after vaccination. The gene calls are TRBV5-6 and TRBJ2-3; possibly TRBD2 for D (5 bases). The CDR3 is CASRRGWSTDTQYF. In DNA form, the CDR3 reads TGTGCCAGCCGTCGGGGATGGAGCACAGATACGCAGTATTTT.